This TCR beta chain came from a study of read filtering for tumor transcriptome and immune sequencing. Study details: After DNase treatment, RNA was made into whole-transcriptome libraries. IR-seq gave about 3.5 to 10.27 million TCR reads per sample; RNA-seq gave about 80 to 1273.

As for this clonotype: Its antigen is currently unknown. A much bigger clone sits one base away, suggesting this may be a read error.

Study-wide results and caveats: Correlation between methods rose after single-read clonotypes were removed. Compared with RNA-seq, IR-seq gave much higher clonotype depth and reliability.

Germline-derived CDR1 and CDR2 are SGHRS and YFSETQ. Trimming took off 4 bases at V and 7 bases at J, with 14 bases between the two ends. The CDR3 covers 14 residues. The library was built from 400 ng RNA with molecular barcoded adaptors for alpha/delta and beta/gamma chains. In TCRdb, the reads were re-called with MiXCR into one record per CDR3 protein. The sample holds fewer than 90,000 distinct CDR3 sequences, around an eighth seen once. This sequence joins TRBV5-1 and TRBJ2-2, with unresolved D. This clonotype originated in a donor at least 40 years old with multiple myeloma. Sequenced material: a population of CD138-negative cells sorted from bone marrow. The CDR3 sequence is CASSPSARYGELFF. The DNA of the CDR3 is TGCGCCAGCAGCCCATCGGCGAGGTACGGGGAGCTGTTTTTT.